This T cell receptor (beta chain) was recorded in a study of blood T cell repertoires in COVID-19 (dated by TCRdb to 2020 to 2022). The study in broad terms: Collaborator samples came from the United States, Italy and Spain and covered acute and convalescent phases of COVID-19. The material from the prospective study consisted of cDNA or gDNA derived from T cells, B-cell-depleted T cells, or PBMCs. Deeply sampled blood TCRbeta repertoires from subjects exposed to, actively infected with, or recovered from COVID-19 were included in the dataset. A freely available public database, intended as a resource for researchers studying the immune response to SARS-CoV-2, is where the repertoires were released. The samples were drawn from the first 160 participants of the ongoing ImmuneRACE study and from more than 1,000 subjects provided by 6 global collaborators. Nearly every sample came with metadata listing a de-identified subject ID, COVID-19 status, age in years and sex. Where available, HLA class I and class II types were obtained from metadata supplied by the sample provider rather than from assay-based typing.

What the work shows at the level of the full study, not this receptor alone: Clinical and demographic metadata were provided uncurated, with the amount varying by source and participant.

The immunoSEQ Assay, a bias-controlled multiplex PCR, was used to amplify TCRbeta CDR3 regions from genomic DNA. The original methods were these. The number of nucleated cells in each sample was estimated from the amplification of reference gene primers within the assay. To quantify the absolute abundance of each unique TCRbeta CDR3 rearrangement, sequence reads were collapsed and filtered. For each sample, productive Simpson clonality was calculated by taking the square root of Simpson's diversity index across productive rearrangements. TCRdb limited this immuneACCESS table to in-frame rearrangements with V and J called. A share of clones is missing; checked studies link under half to unresolved V genes, and the rest is unexplained. V and J calls and clone size are copied from that table; D and trimming were computed from the DNA. The sample table contains around 95,000 clones; only one count was recorded for roughly 79% of them. The leading ten clones occupy 9.5% to 13% of the sample.

CDR1 and CDR2 are drawn from the germline V gene: SGHTA, FQGTGA. From the cysteine up to the phenylalanine, the CDR3 has a length of 15 residues. Only CDR3 DNA remains: 45 bases, in frame from the first base. Trimming takes 2 bases from V and 6 bases from J, and the germline ends sit 16 bases apart. Remarks on this clone: This clone's antigen is unknown. The input lacks base qualities; no much larger clone sits a single base away.

Each collaborating institution followed its own protocols to collect whole blood in K2EDTA tubes. For TCRbeta analysis, collaborators shipped samples in one of three forms: frozen whole blood, isolated PBMCs, or DNA extracted from either of those sample types. The chain is assembled from TRBV7-3 and TRBJ1-1; the D gene is possibly TRBD1, with 5 bases matching. Sequencing used peripheral blood. The receptor's source is a woman aged 70-85 years with acute or convalescent COVID-19. For the CDR3, the sequence is CASSLFPAGVAEAFF. At the DNA level, the sequence is TGTGCCAGCAGCTTATTCCCCGCGGGGGTCGCTGAAGCTTTCTTT.